The entry that follows covers one TCR beta chain sequence. Its antigen is undetermined. Clones were sequenced by immunoSEQ multiplex PCR, and TCRdb holds only the in-frame ones, with some missing. Of 50,000 to 75,000 clones listed, around 90% are singletons. The entry originates in a study of graft-versus-host responses after intestinal transplantation. Study summary: Recipients had multivisceral, liver-intestinal, or isolated intestinal transplants. Anti-thymocyte globulin induction preceded three to four years of tacrolimus and steroid maintenance in all recipients.

This CDR3 spans 16 amino acids. V was clipped by 6 bases and J by 0 bases, with 17 bases between them. Germline CDR1 SGHAT, CDR2 FQNNGV. Findings and caveats of the study: Patients who carried graft-donor T cell macrochimerism also had high graft-versus-host to host-versus-graft clonal ratios in their allografts. Early post-transplant HvG declines showed an association with peak circulating GvH clone levels.

Lymphocytes (intraepithelial and lamina propria) were released by processing the graft tissue. The sequencing used ileum tissue, collected 350 to 400 days after transplant. The clonotype originates from a human patient who received an intestinal transplant, so some T cells may come from the graft donor. This chain connects TRBV11-2 to TRBJ2-5, with D perhaps TRBD1 (5 bases). The CDR3 DNA reads TGTGCCAGCAGGCCTACCCAGGGTAGTTACCAAGAGACCCAGTACTTC. It yields the protein CASRPTQGSYQETQYF.